This T cell receptor beta chain was documented in a study of identical twins. This CDR3 is 15 amino acids long. The trim removed 1 base at V and 3 bases at J, leaving 4 bases unmatched. Germline V gives CDR1 SGHVS, CDR2 FNYEAQ. TCRdb re-called the 5' RACE reads with MiXCR, one entry per CDR3 protein. The sample carries 750,000 to 950,000 distinct CDR3 sequences, around an eighth recorded once. A further study also used this sample, focusing on yellow fever vaccine responses in identical twins.

This receptor was obtained from a woman aged 18-35 years in good health. The V and J genes are TRBV7-6 and TRBJ2-7, with 9 bases fitting TRBD1. Source material: PBMCs. The CDR3 region has the DNA TGTGCCAGCAGCTTAGGTGGACAGGGGCGCTACGAGCAGTACTTC. Protein sequence: CASSLGGQGRYEQYF.